This TCR beta chain is from a study of post-analysis software for immune sequencing data. Study-level information: Some patients lacked subtype; others had relapsing-remitting, secondary progressive or progressive-relapsing disease. Study-level points and caveats: Patients used about 5 TRBV segments, including TRBV5-6, TRBV5-1 and TRBV20-1, more often than controls.

This clonotype has just a few counts. Its antigen is unknown. The library was made from cDNA and included unique molecular identifiers. TCRdb recomputed calls from the PCR reads with MiXCR, one row per CDR3 protein. The sample records hundreds of thousands of distinct CDR3 sequences, roughly 29% being singletons. This CDR3 contains 15 residues. Trimming took off 2 bases at V and 0 bases at J, with 11 bases between the two ends. Germline CDR1 is MNHEY and CDR2 is SVGAGI. The material sequenced was blood. The receptor was isolated from a girl aged 5-17 years with multiple sclerosis. J is TRBJ2-7 and V is TRBV6-5; perhaps D is TRBD1 or TRBD2 (5 bases each). The CDR3 loop reads CASSYTSGLSYEQYF. CDR3 sequence (DNA): TGTGCCAGCAGTTACACATCGGGGCTCTCCTACGAGCAGTACTTC.